This TCR beta chain is drawn from a study of T-cell memory formation after mild COVID-19. Study at large: TCR clusters showed largely donor specificity. Overall study findings and caveats: There was a balanced CD4/CD8 profile in clones contracting day 15 to 85, and later expanders leaned CD4+.

This CDR3 has 14 amino acids. V lost 1 base and J lost 4, with 11 bases in between. Germline V CDR1 and CDR2: SQVTM, ANQGSEA. With constant-segment primers, 5'RACE yielded cDNA libraries of TCR alpha and TCR beta that carried sample barcodes and UMIs. TCRdb redid the calling of the 5' RACE reads with MiXCR, one entry per CDR3 protein. The table has around 370,000 distinct CDR3 sequences, more than 20% seen once. This clonotype was recorded once. What it binds is unknown. The receptor comes from an adult woman who had mild COVID-19 (a few samples of this study predate the infection). Cell type and time point are not known. The material sequenced was PBMCs or a T cell subset sorted from them (not recorded which). The rearrangement uses TRBV29-1 and TRBJ2-1; D tentatively fits TRBD1 or TRBD2 (6 bases each). CDR3 bases: TGCAGCGTTGAAGGGAGGGGGAGGTACAATGAGCAGTTCTTC. Its protein is CSVEGRGRYNEQFF.